Presented here are 20 T cell receptor beta chains from one specimen sequenced in a study of shared clonotypes between healthy human individuals. Using immunoSEQ multiplex PCR, the repertoire was profiled, and TCRdb retains in-frame clones only, with some absent. The repertoire holds approximately 500,000 clones, with around 80% as singletons. The sequenced sample was PBMCs. These receptors came from a woman in her thirties or forties in good health. Some clones in this sample may be carry-over from other donors' samples.

On this clone: The same CDR3 arises from other DNA sequences in this sample as well. The CDR3 reads CASSPPQGMNTEAFF. The DNA for the CDR3 is TGTGCCAGCAGCCCGCCCCAGGGGATGAACACTGAAGCTTTCTTT. The gene calls are TRBV28 and TRBJ1-1, with D perhaps TRBD1 (6 bases). The germline V gene encodes CDR1 MDHEN and CDR2 SYDVKM. The CDR3 is 15 amino acids. The V end was cut by 6 bases, the J end by 0 bases, with 14 bases between.

The genes are TRBV27 and TRBJ2-1; 11 nucleotides agree with TRBD2. V shed 5 bases, J shed 6 bases, and the junction held 15 bases outside the gene matches. Germline V gene data show CDR1 as MNHEY and CDR2 as SMNVEV (reference sequence). This CDR3 has 18 amino acids. DNA of the CDR3: TGTGCCAGCAGTCAAATAGCGGGAGGGCCGGGGATATCCAATGAGCAGTTCTTC. Translated, it gives CASSQIAGGPGISNEQFF.

As to this clone: Germline and junction disagree at one end, which may indicate a read error. The rearrangement links TRBV29-1 to TRBJ1-1; TRBD1 might be the D (5 bases). CDR3 length: 14 amino acids. Germline V gives CDR1 SQVTM, CDR2 ANQGSEA. CDR3 loop: CSVASYRMNTEAFF. DNA for the CDR3: TGCAGCGTTGCATCCTACAGGATGAACACTGAAGCTTTCTTC.

The chain combines TRBV5-4 with TRBJ2-1; 7 bases line up with TRBD1. This CDR3 contains 15 residues. From germline, CDR1 is SGHNT and CDR2 YYREEE (reference sequence). Trimming removed 0 bases from V and 9 bases from J; junction bases left unmatched: 9. The CDR3 DNA is TGTGCCAGCAGCTTGGGTGGCCAGGGGGAAGGTGAGCAGTTCTTC. Protein: CASSLGGQGEGEQFF.

The chain joins TRBV28 to TRBJ2-3; D possibly corresponds to TRBD2 (6 bases). The CDR3 length is 19 residues. V was cut by 6 bases and J by 4 bases, with 29 bases left in between. Germline V gene lookup returns CDR1 MDHEN and CDR2 SYDVKM. The CDR3 nucleotides read TGTGCCAGCAGCAGCTTACGACTACTAGCTTCTCTTGGGGCAGATACGCAGTATTTT. It translates to CASSSLRLLASLGADTQYF.

V and J are TRBV9 and TRBJ1-4; 7 nucleotides agree with TRBD1. Trimming cost V 0 bases and J 4 bases; bases outside gene matches: 6. The CDR3 runs to 16 residues. Germline V gene data show CDR1 as SGDLS and CDR2 as YYNGEE. The CDR3 nucleotides are TGTGCCAGCAGCGTAGGACAGGGTCTTGGTAATGAAAAACTGTTTTTT. Amino acids: CASSVGQGLGNEKLFF.

The rearrangement links TRBV2 to TRBJ1-5, with D possibly matching TRBD1 (5 bases). This CDR3 is built from 15 residues. The V gene lost 5 bases and the J gene lost 2 bases, with 13 bases spanning the gap. Germline V gene data show CDR1 as SNHLY and CDR2 as FYNNEI. CDR3 region: CASSWQGDGNQPQHF. The CDR3 nucleotides read TGTGCCAGCAGTTGGCAGGGTGATGGCAATCAGCCCCAGCATTTT.

The chain uses TRBV25-1 and TRBJ2-1, with 10 bases identical to TRBD2. The CDR3 is 14 amino acids. J gave up 7 bases and V 4 bases, and 4 bases lay outside the gene matches. CDR1 is MGHDK, CDR2 SYGVNS, per germline. The CDR3 nucleotides read TGTGCCAGCAGTGGAATAGCGGGAGGAAATGAGCAGTTCTTC. Amino acid sequence: CASSGIAGGNEQFF. Variable domain in full (rest from reference TRBV25-1 and TRBJ2-1): EADIYQTPRYLVIGTGKKITLECSQTMGHDKMYWYQQDPGMELHLIHYSYGVNSTEKGDLSSESTVSRIRTEHFPLTLESARPSHTSQYLCASSGIAGGNEQFFGPGTRLTVL.

V gene TRBV7-8 combines with J gene TRBJ2-1, with 7 bases aligning to TRBD2. V lost 0 bases and J lost 6; bases outside the gene matches: 5. The CDR3 is 15 amino acids. Looked up from germline, CDR1 is SGHVS and CDR2 is FQNEAQ. Here the CDR3 reads CASSLARERLNEQFF. Here the CDR3 DNA reads TGTGCCAGCAGCTTAGCGCGGGAGCGCCTCAATGAGCAGTTCTTC.

This rearrangement joins TRBV15 to TRBJ2-2; D remains ambiguous. CDR3 length: 12 residues. The germline CDR1 and CDR2 sequences are LNHNV and YYDKDF (reference sequence). V was pared by 4 bases and J by 4 bases, with 4 bases between. The CDR3 loop reads CATSIFTGELFF. The CDR3 nucleotides read TGTGCCACCAGCATATTCACCGGGGAGCTGTTTTTT.

The chain uses TRBV4-1 and TRBJ2-5; TRBD1 is a possible D gene (5 bases). Germline CDR1 MGHRA, CDR2 YSYEKL. V lost 3 bases to trimming and J lost 5 bases, with 10 bases between them. The CDR3 has 13 residues. The CDR3 DNA reads as TGCGCCAGCAGCCACTTAGGGGTGGAGACCCAGTACTTC. Its protein is CASSHLGVETQYF.

The chain carries TRBV9 and TRBJ2-3; 15 bases line up with TRBD2. The CDR3 covers 19 residues. The J segment lost 3 bases and the V segment lost 2 bases, leaving 10 bases of the junction unmatched. Per the germline V gene, CDR1 is SGDLS and CDR2 is YYNGEE. This CDR3 reads CASSVLGLAGGPRTDTQYF. CDR3 in DNA: TGTGCCAGCAGCGTTCTCGGACTAGCGGGAGGGCCGAGGACAGATACGCAGTATTTT.

The chain recombines TRBV7-9 with TRBJ2-5, with 13 bases aligning to TRBD2. The CDR3 loop spans 17 amino acids. CDR1 SEHNR and CDR2 FQNEAQ come from the germline V gene (reference sequence). The ends lost 3 bases at V and 4 bases at J; junction bases unmatched: 8. CDR3 nucleotide sequence: TGTGCCAGCAGCTTTACGGGACTAGCGGGATTCGGAGAGACCCAGTACTTC. This gives the protein CASSFTGLAGFGETQYF. Full variable domain (outside the CDR3, taken from reference TRBV7-9 and TRBJ2-5): DTGVSQNPRHKITKRGQNVTFRCDPISEHNRLYWYRQTLGQGPEFLTYFQNEAQLEKSRLLSDRFSAERPKGSFSTLEIQRTEQGDSAMYLCASSFTGLAGFGETQYFGPGTRLLVL.

The CDR3 reads CAWSVATTNEKLFF. DNA for the CDR3: TGTGCCTGGAGTGTGGCAACAACTAATGAAAAACTGTTTTTT. The V gene is TRBV30, the J gene TRBJ1-4; D call uncertain. In germline, CDR1 is GTSNPN, CDR2 SVGIG (reference sequence). The CDR3 spans 14 residues. The V and J ends lost 0 bases and 0 bases respectively, with 5 bases between them.

The V and J genes are TRBV19 and TRBJ1-2, with 9 bases matching TRBD1. The CDR3 has 14 residues. Unmatched junction bases numbered 7, after V lost 6 bases and J lost 5 bases. The V gene's germline CDR1 is LNHDA and CDR2 SQIVND (reference sequence). This CDR3 is CASSPTGGRYGYTF. In DNA form, the CDR3 reads TGTGCCAGTAGCCCCACAGGGGGCAGGTATGGCTACACCTTC.

The chain carries TRBV10-1 and TRBJ2-3, with 9 bases lining up with TRBD1. The V segment lost 5 bases and the J segment 4 bases; nucleotides outside the gene matches: 4. This CDR3 is built from 14 residues. Germline loops: CDR1 WNHNN, CDR2 SYGVQD (reference sequence). The DNA for the CDR3 is TGCGCCAGCAGTCTGGGACAGGGTGCAGATACGCAGTATTTT. Its translation is CASSLGQGADTQYF.

In regard to this clone: The junction departs from the called germline gene at one end, perhaps through a read error. This rearrangement joins TRBV27 to TRBJ2-7; D is possibly TRBD1 (6 bases). The CDR3 runs 17 residues. Germline V gives CDR1 MNHEY, CDR2 SMNVEV (reference sequence). The CDR3 protein is CVSSTFGGRGNSYEQYF. In DNA, the CDR3 is TGTGTCAGCAGTACCTTCGGTGGCAGGGGCAATTCCTACGAGCAGTACTTC.

This clone was seen more than once but under ten times. V usage is TRBV28 and J usage is TRBJ1-2; perhaps TRBD1 as D (5 bases). CDR1 MDHEN and CDR2 SYDVKM come from the germline V gene. The germline V and J ends were trimmed by 3 bases and 1 base, with 9 bases remaining between them. The CDR3 runs to 14 residues. Here the CDR3 reads CASSLVRDNYGYTF. The DNA for the CDR3 is TGTGCCAGCAGTTTGGTCAGGGATAACTATGGCTACACCTTC.

CDR3 bases: TGTGCCAGCACTTCGATGGGGAGAAATGAGCAGTTCTTC. As protein: CASTSMGRNEQFF. The chain carries TRBV7-9 and TRBJ2-1; maybe TRBD2 (5 bases). Trimming took 7 bases from V and 7 from J, leaving 14 bases between them. This CDR3 region has 13 residues. From germline, CDR1 is SEHNR and CDR2 FQNEAQ (reference sequence).

V gene TRBV7-8 combines with J gene TRBJ2-7; D could derive from TRBD1 or TRBD2 (5 bases each). CDR3 length: 14 amino acids. V dropped 5 bases and J dropped 3 bases, with 14 bases sitting between them. CDR1 is SGHVS, CDR2 FQNEAQ, per germline. The CDR3 DNA sequence: TGTGCCAGCAGCCTAGGGAGACAGAACTACGAGCAGTACTTC. Its protein product is CASSLGRQNYEQYF.